These T cell receptor beta chains were read from a single sample in a study of shared clonotypes between healthy human individuals. The assay was immunoSEQ multiplex PCR, and TCRdb's table has in-frame clones only and misses some. This sample has under 600,000 clones, with 95% to 98% found just once. The sequencing sample was made of naive CD4+ T cells sorted from blood. The receptors stem from a woman in her twenties or thirties in good health. The CDR3 runs from the conserved cysteine through the conserved F or W. The D gene is left open where the match is weak.

D gene	V gene	J gene	CDR3 protein	CDR3 DNA
-	TRBV19	TRBJ2-7	CASSIVGSSYEQYF	TGTGCCAGTAGTATAGTAGGCAGCTCCTACGAGCAGTACTTC
-	TRBV19	TRBJ1-5	CASSLTGSNQPQHF	TGTGCCAGTAGCCTGACAGGAAGCAATCAGCCCCAGCATTTT
-	TRBV7-8	TRBJ1-1	CASSLDRLNTEAFF	TGTGCCAGCAGCCTCGACAGACTGAACACTGAAGCTTTCTTT
-	TRBV6-5	TRBJ2-5	CASSYEASGVGTQYF	TGTGCCAGCAGTTACGAAGCTAGTGGGGTCGGGACCCAGTACTTC
TRBD1	TRBV19	TRBJ2-7	CASSIGTGFLDEQYF	TGTGCCAGTAGTATCGGGACAGGGTTTCTTGACGAGCAGTACTTC
-	TRBV6-4	TRBJ1-1	CASSDDFNTEAFF	TGTGCCAGCAGTGACGACTTTAACACTGAAGCTTTCTTT
TRBD1	TRBV5-1	TRBJ2-7	CASSFQRGTGIGEQYF	TGCGCCAGCAGCTTTCAAAGAGGGACAGGGATTGGCGAGCAGTACTTC
-	TRBV7-9	TRBJ2-7	CASSLAVRSYEQYF	TGTGCCAGCAGCTTAGCGGTGCGGTCCTACGAGCAGTACTTC
-	TRBV29-1	TRBJ2-1	CSVLSYREQFF	TGCAGCGTACTATCCTACAGGGAGCAGTTCTTC
-	TRBV4-1	TRBJ1-6	CASSQQARGSPLHF	TGCGCCAGCAGCCAGCAAGCCCGGGGTTCACCCCTCCACTTT